The 23 T cell receptor beta chains presented below share a single source sample, sequenced in a study of T cells expressing NK-cell markers. With the 5' RACE reads reprocessed, TCRdb shows one record per CDR3 protein and no DNA. This repertoire includes roughly 150,000 distinct CDR3 sequences. The sample was blood T cells: a sorted CD56 or NKG2C T cell subset, CD4+ or CD8+ T cells, or bulk PBMC T cells (not recorded which). These receptors all stem from a man aged 18 to 69 in good health.

V usage is TRBV7-8 and J usage is TRBJ1-5; with no DNA, the TCRdb D assignment of TRBD1 cannot be verified. The germline V gene has CDR1 SGHVS and CDR2 FQNEAQ. The CDR3 length is 15 residues. The CDR3 loop reads CASSIGDRKFLPQHF.

This chain connects TRBV28 to TRBJ2-2; lacking DNA, the TRBD2 call made by TCRdb goes unchecked. The CDR3 contains 17 residues. The germline CDR1 and CDR2 sequences are MDHEN and SYDVKM. The CDR3 loop is CASKSGLAGTYTGELFF. The full variable domain, with the rest looked up from reference TRBV28 and TRBJ2-2, is DVKVTQSSRYLVKRTGEKVFLECVQDMDHENMFWYRQDPGLGLRLIYFSYDVKMKEKGDIPEGYSVSREKKERFSLILESASTNQTSMYLCASKSGLAGTYTGELFFGEGSRLTVL.

This chain uses TRBV9 with TRBJ2-3; TCRdb names TRBD2, which stays unverified in the absence of DNA. This CDR3 comprises 19 residues. Germline V gives CDR1 SGDLS, CDR2 YYNGEE. The CDR3 sequence: CASSVDSSGGPLSTDTQYF.

The V gene is TRBV6-1, the J gene TRBJ1-5; TCRdb proposes TRBD1, but this gene call is untestable without DNA. The germline V gene has CDR1 MNHNS and CDR2 SASEGT. This CDR3 is built from 15 residues. The CDR3: CASSAWDLSNQPQHF.

The J gene is TRBJ2-2, the V gene TRBV2; no DNA is available, so the TRBD1 call from TCRdb remains unchecked. The germline V gene has CDR1 SNHLY and CDR2 FYNNEI. This CDR3 region has 16 residues. The chain's CDR3 is CASSDKQGGNLGELFF.

V usage is TRBV12-3 or TRBV12-4 and J usage is TRBJ2-2. The CDR3 covers 14 residues. CDR3 region: CASSFSDRTGELFF.

This chain joins TRBV15 and TRBJ2-7. The CDR3 runs 13 residues. Per germline, CDR1 LNHNV and CDR2 YYDKDF (reference sequence). This chain's CDR3 is CATSVGSNYEQYF.

CDR3 region: CSARDWVGQGLNTGELFF. The chain employs TRBV20-1 and TRBJ2-2; TCRdb's D call, TRBD1, is unchecked because there is no DNA. The CDR3 length is 18 residues. The germline V gene has CDR1 DFQATT and CDR2 SNEGSKA (reference sequence).

The chain employs TRBV27 and TRBJ2-2. The CDR3 runs to 16 residues. Germline-derived CDR1 and CDR2 are MNHEY and SMNVEV (reference sequence). CDR3 in amino acids: CASSLSREKNTGELFF.

V and J are TRBV7-3 and TRBJ2-1; TCRdb reports TRBD2, a call that lacks DNA to check it against. This CDR3 is built from 16 residues. Germline loops: CDR1 SGHTA, CDR2 FQGTGA. The chain's CDR3 is CASSLGLAGIYNEQFF.

The chain joins TRBV7-6 to TRBJ2-2; lacking DNA, the TRBD2 call made by TCRdb goes unchecked. The CDR3 contains 15 residues. The germline CDR1 and CDR2 sequences are SGHVS and FNYEAQ. The CDR3 loop reads CASSLKGGDTGELFF.

The chain links TRBV2 to TRBJ2-7. This CDR3 spans 14 amino acids. In germline, CDR1 is SNHLY, CDR2 FYNNEI. The CDR3 is CASSEVYRVYEQYF.

This chain uses TRBV9 with TRBJ2-3; the TCRdb D gene call, TRBD1, has no DNA to confirm it. This CDR3 contains 17 residues. CDR1 SGDLS and CDR2 YYNGEE come from the germline V gene. CDR3 amino acids: CASSPQGWGEVTDTQYF.

V usage is TRBV20-1 and J usage is TRBJ2-7. Germline CDR1 reads DFQATT; CDR2 reads SNEGSKA (reference sequence). The CDR3 has 11 amino acids. The CDR3 loop reads CSARLDYEQYF.

The chain links TRBV2 to TRBJ2-7; TCRdb names TRBD1, which stays unverified in the absence of DNA. This CDR3 spans 13 amino acids. CDR1 and CDR2 (germline): SNHLY, FYNNEI. The CDR3: CASMDRGKSEQYF.

The V and J genes are TRBV11-2 and TRBJ2-7; TCRdb selects TRBD1, and the lack of DNA leaves this call unchecked. This CDR3 contains 15 residues. The V gene's germline CDR1 is SGHAT and CDR2 FQNNGV. The CDR3 loop reads CASSAGQGLPYEQYF.

The CDR3 sequence is CASSLGPPGYSNQPQHF. The genes are TRBV27 and TRBJ1-5; absent DNA, TCRdb's TRBD1 call cannot be checked. This CDR3 region has 17 residues. Germline CDR1 MNHEY, CDR2 SMNVEV (reference sequence).

This rearrangement joins TRBV7-6 to TRBJ2-3; TCRdb's assignment of TRBD1 cannot be checked, as there is no DNA. The CDR3 has 13 amino acids. Germline values: CDR1 SGHVS, CDR2 FNYEAQ. This CDR3 reads CASSGRAGDTQYF.

The chain links TRBV6-1 to TRBJ2-1. This CDR3 spans 16 amino acids. In germline, CDR1 is MNHNS, CDR2 SASEGT. CDR3: CASSSYQGTTYNEQFF.

The rearrangement joins TRBV5-5 to TRBJ1-1. The CDR3 is made up of 12 amino acids. Germline loops: CDR1 SGHKS, CDR2 YYEKEE (reference sequence). CDR3 sequence reads: CASEGFGTEAFF.

J is TRBJ2-1 and V is TRBV6-1; the TCRdb call, TRBD1, lacks DNA for checking. The CDR3 loop spans 15 amino acids. The germline V gene has CDR1 MNHNS and CDR2 SASEGT. CDR3 loop: CATRGQGALNNEQFF.

This chain joins TRBV19 and TRBJ1-5. CDR3 length: 15 amino acids. From germline, CDR1 is LNHDA and CDR2 SQIVND (reference sequence). CDR3 loop: CASSILQYSNQPQHF.

V usage is TRBV7-9 and J usage is TRBJ2-5; absent DNA, TCRdb's TRBD2 call cannot be checked. CDR1 SEHNR and CDR2 FQNEAQ come from the germline V gene (reference sequence). The CDR3 is 16 amino acids. CDR3 residues: CASSIGLAGVGETQYF.